The subject of this entry is one T cell receptor beta chain. Its specificity is not known. TCRdb's copy holds only in-frame clones and misses some; the assay was immunoSEQ multiplex PCR. Of hundreds of thousands of clones listed, more than 80% are singletons. This record belongs to a study of Ad26.COV2.S vaccination and SARS-CoV-2 variants. Study-level findings and limits: Vaccine recipients surpassed placebo recipients in spike-specific TCR breadth. The TCR-based breadth and depth measures might underestimate overall T cell responses.

V dropped 5 bases and J dropped 3; count of bases not matched to a gene: 0. The CDR3 length is 13 residues. Germline values: CDR1 SGHRS, CDR2 YFSETQ. Sample treatment: roughly 20 received Ad26.COV2.S at low or high dose, single or two shots; five or six received placebo; per-sample allocation not given. The samples were gathered on day 63 after the first injection of vaccine or placebo. This clonotype originated in a person aged 18-60 years who received the Ad26.COV2.S COVID-19 vaccine or a placebo. This chain links TRBV5-1 with TRBJ2-1, with 9 bases that match TRBD2. Material: peripheral blood, obtained in a trial of Ad26.COV2.S vaccine versus placebo. In nucleotides, the CDR3 is TGCGCCAGCAGTAGCGGGAGCTACAATGAGCAGTTCTTC. Translating it yields CASSSGSYNEQFF.